One sample yielded the 17 T cell receptor beta chains listed below, sequenced in a study of brain T cells in children with intractable seizures. Sequencing used immunoSEQ multiplex PCR; TCRdb keeps in-frame clones, though not all of them. The sample yields around 20,000 clones, around 94% seen once. The material was peripheral blood, obtained at surgery. The origin of the receptors is a boy aged 5-17 years with focal cortical dysplasia and intractable seizures.

This clone was seen a few times. The rearrangement joins TRBV4-1 to TRBJ1-5, with a possible D match to TRBD1 (6 bases). CDR1 MGHRA and CDR2 YSYEKL come from the germline V gene. CDR3 length: 15 residues. V was clipped by 4 bases and J by 0 bases, with 10 bases between them. Here the CDR3 DNA reads TGCGCCAGCAGCCGGGGGGCCTATAGCAATCAGCCCCAGCATTTT. Its protein is CASSRGAYSNQPQHF.

The genes are TRBV11-2 and TRBJ2-7; D call uncertain. The CDR3 sequence is 14 residues long. V lost 1 base and J 4 bases, leaving 11 bases between the germline ends. The V gene's germline CDR1 is SGHAT and CDR2 FQNNGV. DNA of the CDR3: TGTGCCAGCAGCTTAGGGCCCAGCCCTTACGAGCAGTACTTC. It translates to CASSLGPSPYEQYF.

This chain connects TRBV4-1 to TRBJ2-1; 8 nucleotides align to TRBD1. J lost 9 bases, V lost 4 bases, and 8 bases had no gene match. Germline V gene sequence: CDR1 MGHRA, CDR2 YSYEKL. This CDR3 region has 14 residues. The CDR3 sequence is CASSRGQGAGEQFF. The CDR3 DNA is TGCGCCAGCAGCCGAGGGCAGGGGGCCGGTGAGCAGTTCTTC.

The sample holds a few counts of this clone. The rearrangement joins TRBV5-6 to TRBJ1-5; D is unresolved. CDR1 is SGHDT, CDR2 YYEEEE, per germline. The CDR3 runs to 17 residues. Trimming took 3 bases from V and 1 from J, leaving 17 bases between them. The CDR3 DNA is TGTGCCAGCAGCTGGGGAGGGTTACGAAGAAGCAATCAGCCCCAGCATTTT. This gives the protein CASSWGGLRRSNQPQHF.

The J gene is TRBJ1-2, the V gene TRBV5-5, with D perhaps TRBD1 (5 bases). This CDR3 contains 16 residues. V was cut by 0 bases and J by 7 bases, with 19 bases left in between. Looked up from germline, CDR1 is SGHKS and CDR2 is YYEKEE (reference sequence). This CDR3 reads CASSLGLGGSTSGYTF. In nucleotides, the CDR3 is TGTGCCAGCAGCTTGGGTTTGGGGGGTAGTACGTCTGGCTACACCTTC.

This chain connects TRBV14 to TRBJ1-5; D unresolved. The CDR3 extends over 13 amino acids. CDR1 SGHDN and CDR2 FVKESK come from the germline V gene. V dropped 1 base and J dropped 1 base, with 2 bases sitting between them. The CDR3 loop reads CASSQGSNQPQHF. The CDR3 nucleotides are TGTGCCAGCAGCCAAGGGAGCAATCAGCCCCAGCATTTT.

The chain uses TRBV11-2 and TRBJ1-6, with D uncertain. The CDR3 has 16 amino acids. V was pared by 1 base and J by 7 bases, with 14 bases between. The V gene's germline CDR1 is SGHAT and CDR2 FQNNGV. The CDR3 DNA sequence: TGTGCCAGCAGCTTAGGGTACGGCACCCCGAATTCACCCCTCCACTTT. Translating it yields CASSLGYGTPNSPLHF.

The J gene is TRBJ2-1, the V gene TRBV18, with D hard to call. This CDR3 spans 14 amino acids. Trimming stripped 6 bases from V and 9 bases from J, with 18 bases between. CDR1 is KGHSH, CDR2 LQKENI, per germline. CDR3 region: CASSRQAFNGEQFF. Here the CDR3 DNA reads TGTGCCAGCTCTCGCCAAGCCTTCAACGGTGAGCAGTTCTTC.

The chain couples TRBV18 to TRBJ2-1; D is undetermined. Trimming took 2 bases from V and 2 from J, leaving 16 bases between them. Germline-derived CDR1 and CDR2 are KGHSH and LQKENI. CDR3 length: 17 amino acids. The DNA of the CDR3 is TGTGCCAGCTCACCAGTTCTATCTCTAAGCGCCTACAATGAGCAGTTCTTC. Translated: CASSPVLSLSAYNEQFF.

The chain uses TRBV18 and TRBJ1-1, with a possible D match to TRBD1 (6 bases). This CDR3 has 13 residues. The germline V and J ends were trimmed by 4 bases and 8 bases, with 14 bases remaining between them. CDR1 KGHSH and CDR2 LQKENI come from the germline V gene. This chain's CDR3 is CASSLRDNLEAFF. The DNA for the CDR3 is TGTGCCAGCTCACTACGGGACAACCTAGAAGCTTTCTTT.

The chain couples TRBV10-3 to TRBJ2-2; D ambiguous. Looked up from germline, CDR1 is ENHRY and CDR2 is SYGVKD. V was trimmed by 2 bases and J by 1 base, leaving 8 bases between them. This CDR3 is 15 amino acids long. CDR3 sequence reads: CAISEPDLNTGELFF. DNA of the CDR3: TGTGCCATCAGTGAGCCCGATTTGAACACCGGGGAGCTGTTTTTT.

The chain combines TRBV4-2 with TRBJ2-3; D is uncertain. This CDR3 region has 15 residues. The ends were cut back, 5 bases at V and 7 bases at J, with 19 bases in the middle. CDR1 and CDR2 (germline): LGHNA, YNFKEQ. CDR3 protein: CASSEAKGILNTQYF. As DNA, the CDR3 is TGTGCCAGCAGCGAGGCTAAAGGAATTCTAAATACGCAGTATTTT.

The chain is built from TRBV6-5 and TRBJ1-2, with D possibly matching TRBD1 (5 bases). Germline assignment: CDR1 MNHEY and CDR2 SVGAGI. V was cut by 1 base and J by 1 base, with 10 bases left in between. This CDR3 region has 15 residues. CDR3 coding DNA: TGTGCCAGCAGTTACTTGACAGCCTTTAACTATGGCTACACCTTC. Translated: CASSYLTAFNYGYTF.

V and J are TRBV19 and TRBJ1-1, with unresolved D. From germline, CDR1 is LNHDA and CDR2 SQIVND (reference sequence). Trimming left V 8 bases short and J 0 bases short, with 4 bases between. The CDR3 totals 11 residues. The CDR3 sequence: CASCLNTEAFF. Written as DNA, the CDR3 is TGTGCCAGTTGTCTGAACACTGAAGCTTTCTTT.

The chain employs TRBV7-2 and TRBJ1-2; 7 bases match TRBD1. Germline trimming cut 5 bases from V and 5 bases from J; bases unmatched to any gene: 11. Germline V gene sequence: CDR1 SGHTA, CDR2 FQGNSA. The CDR3 has 15 amino acids. The CDR3: CASSQGVGGLYGYTF. DNA of the CDR3: TGTGCCAGCAGCCAGGGGGTTGGGGGGTTGTATGGCTACACCTTC.

The count of this clone is one. The chain couples TRBV4-1 to TRBJ2-3; TRBD2 aligns across 12 bases. The CDR3 contains 16 residues. Looked up from germline, CDR1 is MGHRA and CDR2 is YSYEKL. The V segment lost 1 base and the J segment 3 bases; nucleotides outside the gene matches: 2. CDR3 nucleotides: TGCGCCAGCAGCCAAGTAACTAGCGGGAGGACAGATACGCAGTATTTT. Its translation is CASSQVTSGRTDTQYF.

This chain connects TRBV5-6 to TRBJ1-5; no reliable D call. The germline gives CDR1 SGHDT, CDR2 YYEEEE. Trimming took 6 bases from V and 7 from J, leaving 17 bases between them. This CDR3 contains 14 residues. CDR3 in amino acids: CASNFGAGRQPQHF. CDR3 nucleotide sequence: TGTGCCAGCAACTTCGGTGCCGGGAGGCAGCCCCAGCATTTT. The whole variable domain, remainder taken from reference TRBV5-6 and TRBJ1-5, is DAGVTQSPTHLIKTRGQQVTLRCSPKSGHDTVSWYQQALGQGPQFIFQYYEEEERQRGNFPDRFSGHQFPNYSSELNVNALLLGDSALYLCASNFGAGRQPQHFGDGTRLSIL.